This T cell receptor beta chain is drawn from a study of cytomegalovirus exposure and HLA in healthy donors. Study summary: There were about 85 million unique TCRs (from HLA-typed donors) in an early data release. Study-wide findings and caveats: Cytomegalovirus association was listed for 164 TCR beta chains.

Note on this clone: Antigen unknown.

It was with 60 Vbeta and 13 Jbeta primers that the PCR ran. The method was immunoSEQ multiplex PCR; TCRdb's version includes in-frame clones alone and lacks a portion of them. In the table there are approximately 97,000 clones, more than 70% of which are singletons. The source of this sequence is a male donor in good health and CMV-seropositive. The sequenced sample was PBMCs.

The CDR3 region is CASSQWLALDTQYF. The CDR3 DNA reads as TGCGCCAGCAGCCAATGGCTAGCGCTAGATACGCAGTATTTT. The V and J genes are TRBV4-3 and TRBJ2-3; weak D call: TRBD2 (6 bases). V lost 2 bases to trimming and J lost 5 bases, with 11 bases between them. This CDR3 region has 14 residues. Germline CDR1 is LGHNA and CDR2 is YSLEER.